This T cell receptor (beta chain) was captured in a study of graft-versus-host responses after intestinal transplantation. About the research overall: Tacrolimus and steroids were given for three to four years to all recipients after anti-thymocyte globulin induction. General observations from the study: Researchers found peak circulating GvH clone levels linked to early post-transplant HvG declines.

Within the sample, this clone is medium-sized. The antigen is unknown. The data were produced by immunoSEQ multiplex PCR, yet TCRdb's version contains in-frame clones alone and is incomplete. Of about 96,000 clones listed, 80% to 95% are singletons. The CDR3 has 14 amino acids. The germline CDR1 and CDR2 sequences are SGHRS and YFSETQ. The V gene lost 6 bases and the J gene lost 0 bases, with 12 bases spanning the gap. The chain joins TRBV5-1 to TRBJ1-1, with a tentative D call TRBD1 (5 bases). The receptor was derived from a human donor who received an intestinal transplant. Sequencing was performed on unstimulated CD4+ T cells sorted from spleen or lymph node cells, taken before intestinal transplant. The CDR3 coding sequence is TGCGCCAGCACATGGGGGGAAATGAACACTGAAGCTTTCTTT. It specifies CASTWGEMNTEAFF.